Shown below are 24 T cell receptor beta chains from a single sample sequenced in a study of cytomegalovirus exposure and HLA in healthy donors. PCR amplification relied on 60 Vbeta primers (plus 13 Jbeta primers). The assay was immunoSEQ multiplex PCR, and TCRdb's table has in-frame clones only and misses some. The sample carries about 120,000 clones, around 86% recorded once. Sequences were obtained from PBMCs. The source of these receptors is a man aged 25 to 40 in good health and CMV-seronegative.

The J gene is TRBJ2-1, the V gene TRBV5-4; 11 nucleotides match TRBD2. Germline assignment: CDR1 SGHNT and CDR2 YYREEE (reference sequence). There are 16 residues in the CDR3. V lost 4 bases, J lost 3 bases, and 6 bases stayed unmatched. CDR3 DNA: TGTGCCAGCAGCGCCGCGACTAGCGGGGACTACAATGAGCAGTTCTTC. Protein product: CASSAATSGDYNEQFF.

Written as DNA, the CDR3 is TGTGCCAGCAGCTTTGACTCCTACAGGGGGCTGTACTTC. Its translation: CASSFDSYRGLYF. This sequence joins TRBV28 and TRBJ2-7; 9 nucleotides line up with TRBD1. V lost 6 bases to trimming and J lost 12 bases; unmatched junction nucleotides: 12. This CDR3 is 13 amino acids long. CDR1 is MDHEN, CDR2 SYDVKM, per germline.

The V gene is TRBV5-6, the J gene TRBJ2-1, with 13 bases fitting TRBD2. The CDR3 covers 15 residues. After removal of 4 bases from V and 10 bases from J, the junction contained 8 bases not matched to a gene. Germline values: CDR1 SGHDT, CDR2 YYEEEE. CDR3 sequence reads: CASSPRTSGGGEQFF. The DNA of the CDR3 is TGTGCCAGCAGCCCTCGGACTAGCGGGGGCGGCGAGCAGTTCTTC.

This chain links TRBV7-8 with TRBJ2-4; 7 bases are shared with TRBD1. The CDR3 spans 16 residues. Germline V gene data show CDR1 as SGHVS and CDR2 as FQNEAQ. V lost 6 bases to trimming and J lost 0 bases; unmatched junction nucleotides: 8. The CDR3 bases are TGTGCCAGCAGTCCACAGGGGACCATAGCCAAAAACATTCAGTACTTC. This translates into CASSPQGTIAKNIQYF.

The chain recombines TRBV5-6 with TRBJ1-1, with D unresolved. The CDR3 consists of 12 residues. V dropped 4 bases and J dropped 5 bases, with 9 bases sitting between them. From germline, CDR1 is SGHDT and CDR2 YYEEEE. The CDR3 region is CASSAGGTEAFF. The CDR3 bases are TGTGCCAGCAGCGCCGGAGGAACTGAAGCTTTCTTT.

The chain joins TRBV6-4 to TRBJ2-3, with 8 bases identical to TRBD2. With V trimmed by 2 bases and J by 0 bases, 16 bases remained unmatched. Germline lookup yields CDR1 MRHNA and CDR2 SNTAGT. This CDR3 region has 20 residues. The CDR3 loop is CASSDDEAGDLEDSTDTQYF. The CDR3, as DNA: TGTGCCAGCAGTGACGATGAAGCGGGAGACCTAGAGGATAGCACAGATACGCAGTATTTT.

This clone was recorded once. The genes are TRBV4-1 and TRBJ1-1, with a tentative D call TRBD1 (5 bases). Trimming removed 1 base at V and 8 bases at J, with 5 bases between. The germline V gene has CDR1 MGHRA and CDR2 YSYEKL. The CDR3 is 11 residues long. CDR3 amino acids: CASSQAGEAFF. The CDR3 DNA follows: TGCGCCAGCAGCCAAGCAGGGGAAGCTTTCTTT.

The V gene is TRBV2, the J gene TRBJ1-1; D gene ambiguous. With 3 bases removed from V and 5 bases from J, the gap between germline ends came to 13 bases. This CDR3 comprises 14 residues. CDR1 and CDR2 from the germline V gene are SNHLY and FYNNEI. CDR3 coding DNA: TGTGCCAGCAGTGACATTACATCGGGGACTGAAGCTTTCTTT. Amino acid sequence: CASSDITSGTEAFF.

The sample holds one count of this clone. The chain combines TRBV5-1 with TRBJ2-5, with 12 bases identical to TRBD2. This CDR3 spans 16 amino acids. Germline V gene lookup returns CDR1 SGHRS and CDR2 YFSETQ. Trimming took 4 bases from V and 4 from J; bases not matched to a gene: 8. In nucleotides, the CDR3 is TGCGCCAGCAGCCACCAACTAGCGGGGGGTTCAGAGACCCAGTACTTC. It translates to CASSHQLAGGSETQYF.

V usage is TRBV5-1 and J usage is TRBJ1-4; maybe TRBD1 (6 bases). V was pared by 3 bases and J by 4 bases, with 13 bases between. This CDR3 has 15 amino acids. Germline CDR1 is SGHRS and CDR2 is YFSETQ. CDR3 bases: TGCGCCAGCAGCTCGATGACAGGCCTTAATGAAAAACTGTTTTTT. Translation: CASSSMTGLNEKLFF.

The rearrangement links TRBV12-5 to TRBJ1-2, with 9 bases lining up with TRBD1. V lost 5 bases, J lost 4 bases, and 11 bases stayed unmatched. The V gene's germline CDR1 is LGHNT and CDR2 FRNRAP. CDR3 size: 16 residues. CDR3 DNA: TGTGCTAGTGGTATGACCTCCGGGACAGGGATCTATGGCTACACCTTC. It translates to CASGMTSGTGIYGYTF.

The J gene is TRBJ1-2, the V gene TRBV27; D is unclear. Germline lookup yields CDR1 MNHEY and CDR2 SMNVEV (reference sequence). This CDR3 region has 14 residues. The V and J ends lost 4 bases and 6 bases respectively, with 15 bases between them. The CDR3 DNA reads as TGTGCCAGCAGTTCCCTGTTCCGGAGTGATGGCTACACCTTC. Encoded protein: CASSSLFRSDGYTF.

The chain carries TRBV27 and TRBJ2-5; TRBD1 aligns across 8 bases. The DNA end is a closer match to TRBJ2-7, so the J assignment may be wrong. The CDR3 has 15 residues. Germline assignment: CDR1 MNHEY and CDR2 SMNVEV (reference sequence). The DNA of the CDR3 is TGTGCCAGCAGTACCGGACAGGGAAAGGTCGACGAGCAGTACTTC. Protein: CASSTGQGKVDEQYF.

The chain couples TRBV6-5 to TRBJ2-7; D might be TRBD1 (6 bases). Trimming took 10 bases from V and 0 from J, leaving 13 bases between them. The CDR3 is 13 amino acids. The V gene's germline CDR1 is MNHEY and CDR2 SVGAGI. In nucleotides, the CDR3 is TGTGCCACCCAGGGGCAGGCCTCCTACGAGCAGTACTTC. Protein product: CATQGQASYEQYF.

The CDR3 region has the DNA TGTGCCAGCAGTTTACAAAGGGGCTACGAGCAGTACTTC. It specifies CASSLQRGYEQYF. J is TRBJ2-7 and V is TRBV28; a weak D match, TRBD1 (5 bases). The CDR3 has 13 residues. The V end was cut by 2 bases, the J end by 3 bases, with 8 bases between. Germline-derived CDR1 and CDR2 are MDHEN and SYDVKM.

V usage is TRBV30 and J usage is TRBJ1-1; the D is unclear. Germline V gene data show CDR1 as GTSNPN and CDR2 as SVGIG (reference sequence). The CDR3 spans 11 residues. V shed 0 bases and J shed 6 bases, with 5 bases lying between them. The DNA of the CDR3 is TGTGCCTGGAGTGTAACGGCTGAAGCTTTCTTT. Its translation: CAWSVTAEAFF.

The chain combines TRBV28 with TRBJ2-1; D is perhaps TRBD1 (5 bases). CDR1 is MDHEN, CDR2 SYDVKM, per germline. V was shortened by 6 bases and J by 4 bases, with 16 bases between the two germline ends. CDR3 length: 15 residues. CDR3 nucleotides: TGTGCCAGCAGGCCTCAGGGAACCGGTTACAATGAGCAGTTCTTC. Its protein is CASRPQGTGYNEQFF.

This clone was counted only a few times. The CDR3 here is CASSLDPGQGPYGYTF. In DNA form, the CDR3 reads TGCGCCAGCAGCTTGGATCCGGGACAGGGTCCATATGGCTACACCTTC. V is TRBV5-1 and J is TRBJ1-2, with 9 bases identical to TRBD1. V lost 0 bases, J lost 5 bases, and 8 bases stayed unmatched. The CDR3 extends over 16 amino acids. Germline CDR1 is SGHRS and CDR2 is YFSETQ.

The chain employs TRBV5-1 and TRBJ1-2, with 9 bases that match TRBD1. The ends lost 0 bases at V and 4 bases at J; junction bases unmatched: 4. In germline, CDR1 is SGHRS, CDR2 YFSETQ. The CDR3 spans 15 residues. CDR3 region: CASSLEGQGGYGYTF. In DNA, the CDR3 is TGCGCCAGCAGCTTGGAGGGACAGGGAGGCTATGGCTACACCTTC.

This chain uses TRBV12-2 with TRBJ1-6; the table's D gene call, TRBD1, was not cross checked with the DNA. TRBV12-2 is recorded as a pseudogene. The CDR3 has 16 amino acids. The CDR3: CASRPCPQGSNSPLHF. The CDR3 DNA follows: TGTGCAAGTCGCCCCTGCCCCCAGGGCTCTAATTCACCCCTCCACTTT.

This clone was recorded once. This chain links TRBV28 with TRBJ2-3; D might be TRBD1 (6 bases). The CDR3 has 13 residues. Deletions cut 0 bases from V and 6 bases from J, with 7 bases between. CDR1 and CDR2 from the germline V gene are MDHEN and SYDVKM. Here the CDR3 reads CASSLWDSDTQYF. The CDR3 DNA reads TGTGCCAGCAGTTTATGGGACAGTGATACGCAGTATTTT.

V gene TRBV5-6 combines with J gene TRBJ2-3; D remains unclear. Germline V lookup: CDR1 SGHDT, CDR2 YYEEEE. V lost 0 bases and J lost 4, with 9 bases in between. This CDR3 spans 14 amino acids. The CDR3 spells CASSLAGYPDTQYF. The CDR3 nucleotides read TGTGCCAGCAGCTTGGCCGGGTACCCAGATACGCAGTATTTT.

V usage is TRBV15 and J usage is TRBJ1-1, with 7 bases aligning to TRBD1. The CDR3 extends over 16 amino acids. CDR1 is LNHNV, CDR2 YYDKDF, per germline (reference sequence). Unmatched junction bases numbered 12, after V lost 0 bases and J lost 8 bases. For the CDR3, the DNA is TGTGCCACCAGCAGAGACTTACAGGGGCTGCCTGAGGAAGCTTTCTTT. Its protein is CATSRDLQGLPEEAFF.

The chain has TRBV11-2 and TRBJ2-5; 7 nucleotides match TRBD1. Germline loops: CDR1 SGHAT, CDR2 FQNNGV. CDR3 length equals 16 residues. V lost 0 bases to trimming and J lost 4 bases; unmatched junction nucleotides: 8. The CDR3 sequence is CASSLDSATGSETQYF. The CDR3 nucleotides are TGTGCCAGCAGCTTAGACTCGGCGACAGGGTCAGAGACCCAGTACTTC.